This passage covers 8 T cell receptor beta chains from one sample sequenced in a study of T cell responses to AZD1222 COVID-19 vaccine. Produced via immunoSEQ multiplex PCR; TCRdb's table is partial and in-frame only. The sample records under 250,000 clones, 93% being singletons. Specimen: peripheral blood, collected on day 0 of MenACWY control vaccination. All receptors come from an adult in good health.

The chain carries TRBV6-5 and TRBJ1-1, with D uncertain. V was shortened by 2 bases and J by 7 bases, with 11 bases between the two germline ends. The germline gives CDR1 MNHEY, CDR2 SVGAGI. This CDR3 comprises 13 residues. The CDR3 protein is CASSYRLLGEAFF. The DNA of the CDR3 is TGTGCCAGCAGTTACCGGCTCTTAGGTGAAGCTTTCTTT.

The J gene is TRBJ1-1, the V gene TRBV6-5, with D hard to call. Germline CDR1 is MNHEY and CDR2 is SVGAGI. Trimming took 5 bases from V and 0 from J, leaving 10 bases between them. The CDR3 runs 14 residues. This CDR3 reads CASSTDHMNTEAFF. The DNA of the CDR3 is TGTGCCAGCAGTACAGATCACATGAACACTGAAGCTTTCTTT.

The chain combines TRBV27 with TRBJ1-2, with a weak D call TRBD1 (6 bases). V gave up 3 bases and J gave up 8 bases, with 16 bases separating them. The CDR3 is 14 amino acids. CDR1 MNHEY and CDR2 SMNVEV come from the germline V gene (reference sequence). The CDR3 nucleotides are TGTGCCAGCAGTTTCTTACAGGGAAGGGAAGGCTACACCTTC. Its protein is CASSFLQGREGYTF.

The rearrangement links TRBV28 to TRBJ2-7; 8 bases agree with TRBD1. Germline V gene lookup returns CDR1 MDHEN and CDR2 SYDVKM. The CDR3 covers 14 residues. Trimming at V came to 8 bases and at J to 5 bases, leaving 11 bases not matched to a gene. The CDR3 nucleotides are TGTGCCAGCGGGTCAGGGGGCGCGGGGCACGAGCAGTACTTC. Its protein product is CASGSGGAGHEQYF.

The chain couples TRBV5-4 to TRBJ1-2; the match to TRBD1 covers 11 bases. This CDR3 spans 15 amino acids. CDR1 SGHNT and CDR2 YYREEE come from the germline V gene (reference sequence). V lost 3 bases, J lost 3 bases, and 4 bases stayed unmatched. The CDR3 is CASSYPGQGDYGYTF. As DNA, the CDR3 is TGTGCCAGCAGCTATCCGGGACAGGGGGACTATGGCTACACCTTC. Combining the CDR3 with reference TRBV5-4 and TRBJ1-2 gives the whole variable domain ETGVTQSPTHLIKTRGQQVTLRCSSQSGHNTVSWYQQALGQGPQFIFQYYREEENGRGNFPPRFSGLQFPNYSSELNVNALELDDSALYLCASSYPGQGDYGYTFGSGTRLTVV.

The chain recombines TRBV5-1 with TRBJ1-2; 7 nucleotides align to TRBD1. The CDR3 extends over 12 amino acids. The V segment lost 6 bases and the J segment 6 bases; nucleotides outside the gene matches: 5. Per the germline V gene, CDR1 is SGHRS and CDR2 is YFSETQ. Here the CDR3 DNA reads TGCGCCAGCAAGACAGGGAGCCATGGCTACACCTTC. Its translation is CASKTGSHGYTF.

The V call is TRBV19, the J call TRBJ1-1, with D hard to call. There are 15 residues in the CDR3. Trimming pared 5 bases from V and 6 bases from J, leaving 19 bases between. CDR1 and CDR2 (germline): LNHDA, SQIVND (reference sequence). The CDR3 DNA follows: TGTGCCAGTAGTCCACTAAGTAATCTTGGGGCTGAAGCTTTCTTT. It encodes CASSPLSNLGAEAFF.

The CDR3 reads CASGPGRGLETQYF. The CDR3 region has the DNA TGTGCTAGTGGTCCAGGGAGGGGGTTGGAGACCCAGTACTTC. V and J are TRBV12-5 and TRBJ2-5; weak D call: TRBD2 (7 bases). The CDR3 is 14 amino acids. Germline V CDR1 and CDR2: LGHNT, FRNRAP. Deletions cut 5 bases from V and 5 bases from J, with 15 bases between.